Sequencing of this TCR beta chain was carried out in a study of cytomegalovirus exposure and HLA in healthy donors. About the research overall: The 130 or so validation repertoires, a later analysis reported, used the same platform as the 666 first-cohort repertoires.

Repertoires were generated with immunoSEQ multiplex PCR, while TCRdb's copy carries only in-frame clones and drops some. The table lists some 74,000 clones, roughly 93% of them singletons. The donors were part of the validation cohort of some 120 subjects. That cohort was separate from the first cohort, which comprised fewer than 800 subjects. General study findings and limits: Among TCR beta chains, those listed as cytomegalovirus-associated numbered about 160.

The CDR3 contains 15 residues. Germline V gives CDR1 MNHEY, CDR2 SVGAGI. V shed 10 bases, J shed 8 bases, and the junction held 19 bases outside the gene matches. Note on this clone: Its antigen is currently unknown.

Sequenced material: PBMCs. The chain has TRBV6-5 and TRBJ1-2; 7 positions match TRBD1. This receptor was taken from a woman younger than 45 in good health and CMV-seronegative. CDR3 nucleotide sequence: TGTGCCACCTCCCACCGACAGGGTAAAAGGGAGGGCTACACCTTC. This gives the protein CATSHRQGKREGYTF.